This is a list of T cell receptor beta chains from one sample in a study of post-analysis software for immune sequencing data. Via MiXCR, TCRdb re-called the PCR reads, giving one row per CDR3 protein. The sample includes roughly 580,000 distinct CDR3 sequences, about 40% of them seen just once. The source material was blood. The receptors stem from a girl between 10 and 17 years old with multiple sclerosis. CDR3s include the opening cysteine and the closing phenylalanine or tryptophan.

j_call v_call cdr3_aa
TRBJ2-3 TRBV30 CAWGGLAGPVTQYF
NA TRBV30 CAWSITRAYNEQYF
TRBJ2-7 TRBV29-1 CSVGAGSKTYEQYF
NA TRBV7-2 CASSLDPAVNEQYF
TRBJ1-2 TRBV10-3 CAISAVQGAYDGYTF
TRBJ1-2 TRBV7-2 CASSFAGSSRNYGYTF
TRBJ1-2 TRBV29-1 CSLRTGPTYGYTF
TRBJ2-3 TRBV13 CASSLRGIHADTQYF
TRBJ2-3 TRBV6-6 CASSFNSGSLDTQYF
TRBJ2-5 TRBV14 CASSQDPDQLEETQYF
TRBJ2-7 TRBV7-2 CASSSSLAGGAYEQYF
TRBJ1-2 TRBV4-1 CASGPLGVYGYTF
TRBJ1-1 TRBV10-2 CASSERGATEAFF
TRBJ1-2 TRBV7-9 CASSSNPTVNYGYTF
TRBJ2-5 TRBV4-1 CASSRTGQGDETQYF
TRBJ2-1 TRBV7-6 CASSVLRDGAYNEQFF
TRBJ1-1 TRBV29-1 CSVARRGSLMNTEAFF
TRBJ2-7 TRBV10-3 CAISERTGTYEQYF
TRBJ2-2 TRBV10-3 CAIRPATDREDTGELFF
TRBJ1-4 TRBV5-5 CASSLGSRDEKLFF
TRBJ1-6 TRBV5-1 CASSPETDGFNSPLHF
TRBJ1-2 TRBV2 CASGQPGRGYGYTF
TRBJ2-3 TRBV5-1 CASTLEPHTDTQYF
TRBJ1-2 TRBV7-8 CASSPGGTGLDYGYTF
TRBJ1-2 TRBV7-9 CASSSRRTRPDPNYGYTF
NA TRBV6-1 CASSEARIQETQYF
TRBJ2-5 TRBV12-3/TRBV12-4 CASSLDEWRLAGGFQETQYF
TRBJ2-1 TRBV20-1 CSARGGLDAFEQFF
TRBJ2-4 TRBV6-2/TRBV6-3 CASRSSGTEGEQYF
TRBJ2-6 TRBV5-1 CASSRLGVSGANVLTF
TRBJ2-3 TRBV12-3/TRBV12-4 CASTLVGLGTDTQYF
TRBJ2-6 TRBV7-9 CASSLLGKTGANVLTF
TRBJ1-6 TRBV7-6 CASSLKGWNSPLHF
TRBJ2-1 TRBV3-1 CASSQARTGSSYNEQFF
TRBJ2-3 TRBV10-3 CAISEQGLGDTQYF
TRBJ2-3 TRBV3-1 CTSSWSRTVIGDTQYF
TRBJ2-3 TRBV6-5 CASSWGGFASTDMQYF
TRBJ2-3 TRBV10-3 CAISERSGGNTDTQYF
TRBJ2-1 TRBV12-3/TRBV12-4 CASRSTSGSYNEQFF
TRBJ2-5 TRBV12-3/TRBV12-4 CASSFKETQYF
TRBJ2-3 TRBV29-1 CSVEEEWDLTDTQYF